This is a list of T cell receptor beta chains from one sample in a study of tumor and adjacent non-tumor tissue in lung cancer. TCRdb redid the calling of the multiplex PCR reads with MiXCR, one entry per CDR3 protein. The table has 200,000 to 250,000 distinct CDR3 sequences, approximately 74% seen once. What was sequenced was lung tumor tissue. These receptor sequences come from a man aged 55 to 70 with non-small cell lung cancer. Each CDR3 is given without its conserved first and last residue.

V gene	CDR3 length	J gene	CDR3 protein
TRBV20-1	12	TRBJ2-5	SAPPGQFLETQY
TRBV11-3	13	TRBJ2-7	ASSLRFRAYHEQY
TRBV9	15	TRBJ2-1	ASSVEVRAGDGNERF
TRBV20-1	14	TRBJ2-1	SVLRLAKSSYNEQF
TRBV6-5	14	TRBJ2-1	ATSKASGIDYNEQF
TRBV6-5	13	TRBJ2-5	ASSYGIGAGETQY
TRBV28	13	TRBJ1-5	ASSMQGKGNQPQH
TRBV6-1	16	TRBJ1-6	ASSGIAGGRSYNSPLH
TRBV4-2	12	TRBJ1-1	DSSQDRMNTEAF
TRBV6-1	13	TRBJ1-4	ASRQRGGSMEKLF
TRBV6-1	17	TRBJ2-3	ASSEACWFPGQGANTQY
TRBV5-1	14	TRBJ1-5	ASSSSNREENQPQH
TRBV6-6	13	TRBJ1-4	ASSYTDGTNEKLF
TRBV7-9	10	TRBJ2-1	ASSFGRGEQF
TRBV12-3/TRBV12-4	13	TRBJ2-2	GSSSRTINTGELF
TRBV20-1	12	TRBJ2-5	SASARWGLETQY
TRBV20-1	13	TRBJ1-1	SARDGVKMNTEAL
TRBV29-1	13	TRBJ1-1	SVEERDGKNTEAF
TRBV20-1	13	TRBJ2-7	STSTTSGMPSGQY
TRBV11-2	10	TRBJ2-7	ASNLNSYEQY
TRBV6-6	12	TRBJ2-7	ASSLRHRTYEQY
TRBV6-2/TRBV6-3	11	TRBJ2-7	TSRAGNSCEQY
TRBV28	9	TRBJ1-4	VSGDRRPLF
TRBV20-1	13	TRBJ2-3	SAVSGGVSTDTQY
TRBV4-3	14	TRBJ2-3	ASSQDRAGTTNTQY
TRBV20-1	13	TRBJ2-1	SASPSGDPYNEQF
TRBV20-1	13	TRBJ2-3	SARGGLAGGDTQY
TRBV5-4	12	TRBJ1-2	ALAMEGIAYSYT
TRBV7-8	12	TRBJ1-5	ASSHRPSVGPQH
TRBV6-2/TRBV6-3	15	TRBJ2-7	ASKTAGLAGGPREQY
TRBV5-1	11	TRBJ2-7	ASSLQGMHEQY
TRBV11-2	14	TRBJ2-1	ASSPSDSSSYNEQF
TRBV20-1	13	TRBJ2-7	SASSNERCSDEQY
TRBV6-2/TRBV6-3	13	TRBJ2-1	ASSGTSGRYNEQF
TRBV4-1	15	TRBJ2-3	ARSQEQSGRVTGTQY
TRBV30	13	TRBJ1-3	AWSVWRSSGNTIY
TRBV6-2/TRBV6-3	13	TRBJ2-7	ASNYSGQTGGEQY
TRBV5-6	11	TRBJ2-5	ASNFDTVETQY
TRBV6-1	11	TRBJ2-3	ASSQQGADTQY
TRBV12-3/TRBV12-4	11	TRBJ2-2	TSDRARTGELF
TRBV29-1	11	TRBJ2-7	SARRDLSYEQY